The 7 T cell receptor beta chains listed next were all sequenced from one sample in a study of shared clonotypes between healthy human individuals. Only in-frame clones appear in the TCRdb table, and some are missing; sequencing was by immunoSEQ multiplex PCR. The top ten clones hold about 10% of a sample with 150,000 to 200,000 clones, 60% to 75% of them seen once. The sample taken for sequencing was memory CD4+ T cells sorted from blood. Subset noted: CD45RA-negative fraction. Receptors were obtained from a man aged 25 to 40 in good health.

The chain is built from TRBV6-4 and TRBJ2-1; a weak D match, TRBD2 (5 bases). CDR1 is MRHNA and CDR2 is SNTAGT in the germline V gene. CDR3 length: 13 residues. Trimming took off 5 bases at V and 5 bases at J, with 10 bases between the two ends. In nucleotides, the CDR3 is TGTGCCAGCAGTTGGTCGGGAAACAATGAGCAGTTCTTC. This sequence encodes CASSWSGNNEQFF.

About this clone itself: Distinct nucleotide sequences in the sample also encode this CDR3. This chain joins TRBV7-8 and TRBJ2-5, with no clear D. With 1 base removed from V and 2 bases from J, the gap between germline ends came to 5 bases. Looked up from germline, CDR1 is SGHVS and CDR2 is FQNEAQ. The CDR3 is 13 residues long. The CDR3 loop reads CASSLDKQETQYF. The CDR3 coding sequence is TGTGCCAGCAGCTTAGACAAACAAGAGACCCAGTACTTC. Complete variable domain (other parts from reference TRBV7-8 and TRBJ2-5): GAGVSQSPRYKVAKRGQDVALRCDPISGHVSLFWYQQALGQGPEFLTYFQNEAQLDKSGLPSDRFFAERPEGSVSTLKIQRTQQEDSAVYLCASSLDKQETQYFGPGTRLLVL.

Concerning this clone: Other DNA sequences from this sample encode an identical CDR3 as well. This sequence joins TRBV5-1 and TRBJ2-1, with TRBD2 identical over 9 bases. V dropped 7 bases and J dropped 1; count of bases not matched to a gene: 3. The germline gives CDR1 SGHRS, CDR2 YFSETQ. The CDR3 has 14 residues. CDR3 DNA: TGCGCCAGCGGTAGCGGGAGTTCCTACAATGAGCAGTTCTTC. Amino acid sequence: CASGSGSSYNEQFF.

V usage is TRBV6-6 and J usage is TRBJ2-7; the match to TRBD2 covers 7 bases. The CDR3 contains 13 residues. Germline CDR1 MNHNY, CDR2 SVGAGI (reference sequence). Unmatched junction bases numbered 7, after V lost 6 bases and J lost 5 bases. CDR3 nucleotides: TGTGCCAGCAGCCCCCCCGGACTAGACGAGCAGTACTTC. Translation gives CASSPPGLDEQYF.

This clone was counted once. The chain has TRBV4-1 and TRBJ2-1; D is possibly TRBD1 or TRBD2 (5 bases each). V was pared by 5 bases and J by 4 bases, with 15 bases between. Germline V lookup: CDR1 MGHRA, CDR2 YSYEKL. The CDR3 extends over 15 amino acids. For the CDR3, the DNA is TGCGCCAGCAGCTTCGGGACCAACATATACAATGAGCAGTTCTTC. Protein sequence: CASSFGTNIYNEQFF.

The rearrangement joins TRBV28 to TRBJ1-1, with 9 bases identical to TRBD1. The germline V gene encodes CDR1 MDHEN and CDR2 SYDVKM. V lost 1 base to trimming and J lost 5 bases; unmatched junction nucleotides: 2. The CDR3 has 14 amino acids. The CDR3 nucleotides read TGTGCCAGCAGTTTATCGGGACAGGGTACTGAAGCTTTCTTT. Translated, it gives CASSLSGQGTEAFF.

On this clone: One end of the junction fails to match germline, which may point to a read error. The chain combines TRBV5-1 with TRBJ1-5, with 8 bases lining up with TRBD1. The germline V gene has CDR1 SGHRS and CDR2 YFSETQ. There are 15 residues in the CDR3. The DNA of the CDR3 is TGTGCCAGCAGCGTCACAGGGGGGCTTTATCAGCCCCAGCATTTT. Encoded protein: CASSVTGGLYQPQHF.